Listed here are 8 T cell receptor beta chains from one sample, sequenced in a study of cytomegalovirus exposure and HLA in healthy donors. Assay: immunoSEQ multiplex PCR; the TCRdb copy retains only in-frame clones and omits some. The table records over 250,000 clones, 70% to 90% of them present only once. The specimen sequenced was PBMCs. The source is a woman aged 18-30 years in good health and CMV-seronegative.

CDR3 in DNA: TGTGCCAGCAGCCCGTGGACTAGCGGGGGGGGAGCAGATACGCAGTATTTT. Encoded protein: CASSPWTSGGGADTQYF. The V call is TRBV11-1, the J call TRBJ2-3, with 15 bases lining up with TRBD2. The CDR3 runs 17 residues. J was trimmed by 4 bases and V by 5 bases; bases with no gene match: 7. CDR1 is SGHAT and CDR2 is FQDESV in the germline V gene (reference sequence).

Note on this clone: A much larger clone lies one base from this, so it may be a read error. At the DNA level, this CDR3 is encoded by other sequences in the same sample as well. The chain couples TRBV6-1 to TRBJ2-3; TRBD2 agrees at 12 bases. V dropped 1 base and J dropped 4; count of bases not matched to a gene: 0. This CDR3 is 15 amino acids long. Germline V lookup: CDR1 MNHNS, CDR2 SASEGT. DNA for the CDR3: TGTGCCAGCAGTGAAGGACTAGCGGGAGCAGATACGCAGTATTTT. This encodes CASSEGLAGADTQYF.

This clone appeared a single time. The CDR3 DNA follows: TGCGCCAGCAGTCTTACAGGGGCTTCCTACAATGAGCAGTTCTTC. This sequence encodes CASSLTGASYNEQFF. This chain uses TRBV10-1 with TRBJ2-1; 7 positions match TRBD1. Looked up from germline, CDR1 is WNHNN and CDR2 is SYGVQD (reference sequence). CDR3 size: 15 residues. Trimming removed 5 bases from V and 1 base from J; junction bases left unmatched: 5.

The V call is TRBV27, the J call TRBJ2-7; 9 nucleotides align to TRBD1. The CDR3 loop spans 15 amino acids. Germline trimming cut 3 bases from V and 2 bases from J; bases unmatched to any gene: 5. Germline CDR1 reads MNHEY; CDR2 reads SMNVEV (reference sequence). In DNA, the CDR3 is TGTGCCAGCAGTTTTGGACAGGGGTGGGCCTACGAGCAGTACTTC. Protein sequence: CASSFGQGWAYEQYF.

This clone was seen only a few times. The rearrangement joins TRBV28 to TRBJ2-7; D is ambiguous. Germline V lookup: CDR1 MDHEN, CDR2 SYDVKM. CDR3 length: 13 amino acids. V lost 2 bases and J 3 bases, leaving 8 bases between the germline ends. For the CDR3, the DNA is TGTGCCAGCAGTTTAGGGCAGGTCTACGAGCAGTACTTC. As protein: CASSLGQVYEQYF.

Worth noting for this clone: The same CDR3 is also encoded by other DNA sequences in this sample. V and J are TRBV5-1 and TRBJ2-3, with TRBD1 as a possible D gene (7 bases). The germline CDR1 and CDR2 sequences are SGHRS and YFSETQ. The CDR3 sequence is 13 residues long. Trimming pared 2 bases from V and 6 bases from J, leaving 10 bases between. The CDR3 here is CASSFRGADTQYF. The CDR3 bases are TGCGCCAGCAGCTTCAGGGGGGCGGATACGCAGTATTTT. Based on the CDR3 plus reference TRBV5-1 and TRBJ2-3, the full variable domain is KAGVTQTPRYLIKTRGQQVTLSCSPISGHRSVSWYQQTPGQGLQFLFEYFSETQRNKGNFPGRFSGRQFSNSRSEMNVSTLELGDSALYLCASSFRGADTQYFGPGTRLTVL.

The chain carries TRBV25-1 and TRBJ1-2; 8 nucleotides match TRBD1. Germline V gives CDR1 MGHDK, CDR2 SYGVNS. The trim removed 0 bases at V and 3 bases at J, leaving 3 bases unmatched. This CDR3 is built from 15 residues. CDR3 residues: CASSEYEDRDYGYTF. CDR3 DNA sequence: TGTGCCAGCAGTGAATATGAGGACAGGGACTATGGCTACACCTTC.

The CDR3 sequence is CASSLEAFSTYEQYF. The DNA for the CDR3 is TGCGCCAGCAGCTTGGAAGCATTCTCAACCTACGAGCAGTACTTC. V is TRBV5-1 and J is TRBJ2-7; D remains ambiguous. Germline assignment: CDR1 SGHRS and CDR2 YFSETQ. This CDR3 is built from 15 residues. V dropped 0 bases and J dropped 2 bases, with 12 bases sitting between them.